This T cell receptor (beta chain) is from a study of T cell responses to AZD1222 COVID-19 vaccine. Method: immunoSEQ multiplex PCR; TCRdb's copy keeps in-frame clones and lacks some. The data show around 150,000 clones, less than 95% seen once. The TCR sequence derives from an adult in good health. The input for sequencing was peripheral blood, taken on day 0 of AZD1222 vaccination.

CDR3 in DNA: TGCGCCAGCAGCCGGGCGACAGGTCCTGGAAACACCATATATTTT. As protein: CASSRATGPGNTIYF. The chain uses TRBV4-1 and TRBJ1-3; D is possibly TRBD1 (6 bases). The germline V and J ends were trimmed by 4 bases and 2 bases, with 12 bases remaining between them. The CDR3 runs to 15 residues. Germline V gene sequence: CDR1 MGHRA, CDR2 YSYEKL.